Detailed here is one T cell receptor beta chain. Its target is not known. This specimen belongs to a study of T cells after yellow fever vaccination. The study, taken as a whole, reports: Contamination of FACS-sorted repertoires by abundant clonotypes from the bulk population could occur. Peaking faster, on day 5 versus 15, the secondary response was nonetheless weaker.

V was cut by 3 bases and J by 4 bases, with 10 bases left in between. The CDR3 is 13 amino acids. Germline assignment: CDR1 SGHRS and CDR2 YFSETQ. TCRdb reanalysed the 5' RACE reads using MiXCR and keeps one entry per CDR3 protein. The table lists fewer than 350,000 distinct CDR3 sequences, 7.5% to 9% of them singletons. The sequence came from a young man who received the YFV17D yellow fever vaccine. The chain couples TRBV5-1 to TRBJ2-5, with unresolved D. Source: PBMCs, taken on the day of the first yellow fever vaccination. The CDR3 loop reads CASSSPTGETQYF. In DNA form, the CDR3 reads TGCGCCAGCAGCTCCCCCACGGGAGAGACCCAGTACTTC.